Included here is one TCR beta chain sequence, with context. This record comes from a study of radiation and T cells in renal cell carcinoma. Study details: Nephrectomy followed 15 Gy stereotactic body radiation by 4 weeks.

Time point noted: blood 2 weeks post-SBRT. Documented treatment: 15 Gy SBRT to primary tumor, nephrectomy 4 weeks later. Assay: immunoSEQ multiplex PCR; the TCRdb copy retains only in-frame clones and omits some. Among 70,000 or so clones listed, about four fifths were seen once. The starting material was blood, obtained from a patient whose treatment included radiotherapy and nephrectomy. This TCR was sampled from a man aged 55 to 70 with renal cell carcinoma.

Here the CDR3 reads CASSQDRESEAFF. In nucleotides, the CDR3 is TGTGCCAGCAGCCAAGATCGGGAGAGTGAAGCTTTCTTT. The chain recombines TRBV4-2 with TRBJ1-1; D is undetermined. Germline CDR1 and CDR2: LGHNA and YNFKEQ. The germline V and J ends were trimmed by 0 bases and 7 bases, with 9 bases remaining between them. The CDR3 has 13 residues.